Listed below are T cell receptor beta chains from one sample, sequenced in a study of spatial heterogeneity in lung cancer. MiXCR, run by TCRdb on the 5' RACE reads, gives a single entry per CDR3 protein. Of around 48,000 distinct CDR3 sequences in the sample, approximately 5% were seen once. The sequences come from PBMCs, collected at surgery. These receptors came from a male donor with early-stage non-small cell lung cancer. Each CDR3 is given without its conserved first and last residue.

CDR3 protein | J gene | V gene
ASSVASGGETQY | TRBJ2-5 | TRBV9
ASSLGARGEQF | TRBJ2-1 | TRBV12-3/TRBV12-4
ASSLVEGAHGELF | TRBJ2-2 | TRBV7-8
ASSLRTGGAGEAF | TRBJ1-1 | TRBV12-3/TRBV12-4
ASSLGGQGEAF | TRBJ1-1 | TRBV11-1
ASSSRTIYPLNEKLF | TRBJ1-4 | TRBV7-8
ASSQGTSGDEQY | TRBJ2-7 | TRBV4-3
ASSRSLETPYNEQF | TRBJ2-1 | TRBV9
SAREWVGTDTQY | TRBJ2-3 | TRBV20-1
ASSYSPIGTIYEQY | TRBJ2-7 | TRBV6-5
ASSLVQGLTDTQY | TRBJ2-3 | TRBV7-9
SVEGGTEIAKNIQY | TRBJ2-4 | TRBV29-1
SARKANTEAF | TRBJ1-1 | TRBV20-1
SAGQGVSQETQY | TRBJ2-5 | TRBV29-1
SARDHSNTDTQY | TRBJ2-3 | TRBV20-1
ASSFPDRRGEQF | TRBJ2-1 | TRBV5-1
SAQRGFGDYGYT | TRBJ1-2 | TRBV20-1
ASSSRAGGPATQY | TRBJ2-5 | TRBV27
AWDPEGSSYNEQF | TRBJ2-1 | TRBV30
SARGTHDQPQH | TRBJ1-5 | TRBV20-1
SVADRLAGNTIY | TRBJ1-3 | TRBV29-1
AWSPEGVVSTEAF | TRBJ1-1 | TRBV30
ASSLGAVQETQY | TRBJ2-5 | TRBV5-1
ASSEEGRDWETQY | TRBJ2-5 | TRBV10-2
ASSSSRTSGDYYTQY | TRBJ2-3 | TRBV7-6
ASSLTEDSSYEQY | TRBJ2-7 | TRBV7-2
ASSLRQGGDTQY | TRBJ2-3 | TRBV5-1
ASSLSGLREQY | TRBJ2-7 | TRBV11-1
ASSQEDGRSYNEQF | TRBJ2-1 | TRBV4-2
ASSSDRGGDTQY | TRBJ2-3 | TRBV5-1
SARLPQGDNQPQH | TRBJ1-5 | TRBV20-1
ASSLDPGPYEQY | TRBJ2-7 | TRBV7-2
ASSQRTMGTQY | TRBJ2-5 | TRBV3-1
ASSSYNEQF | TRBJ2-1 | TRBV12-3/TRBV12-4
ASREGSSNTGELF | TRBJ2-2 | TRBV5-1